This T cell receptor (beta chain) came from a study of T cell responses to AZD1222 COVID-19 vaccine. Notes on the study in general: Repertoire collection took place solely once the T cell response had peaked.

Germline V gene data show CDR1 as MNHEY and CDR2 as SVGAGI. This CDR3 is built from 14 residues. The V end was cut by 6 bases, the J end by 3 bases, with 15 bases between. As concerns this clone: The antigen remains undetermined.

Clones were sequenced by immunoSEQ multiplex PCR, and TCRdb holds only the in-frame ones, with some missing. The data hold 60,000 to 80,000 clones, with approximately 85% observed a single time. The sequenced sample was peripheral blood, obtained on day 0 of AZD1222 vaccination. The sequence was obtained from an adult in good health. This chain joins TRBV6-5 and TRBJ2-7; the D is unclear. The DNA of the CDR3 is TGTGCCAGCAGCTGGACCGCAGGTAGCTACGAGCAGTACTTC. As protein: CASSWTAGSYEQYF.